This T cell receptor (beta chain) was retrieved from a study of T cells in Graves' hyperthyroidism and ophthalmopathy. A few counts support this clonotype. TCR beta CDR3 region amplification was performed from RNA transcripts. RT-PCR in the first round (using the HTBI primer set) targeted the TCR CDR3. TCRdb called the multiplex PCR reads again in MiXCR, with one record for every CDR3 protein. The sample has 300,000 to 500,000 distinct CDR3 sequences; about 14% are singletons. The CDR3 consists of 14 residues. Germline trimming cut 2 bases from V and 6 bases from J; bases unmatched to any gene: 1. Per the germline V gene, CDR1 is ENHRY and CDR2 is SYGVKD.

Sequenced sample: blood. The TCR originated in a man aged 50-60 years with Graves' ophthalmopathy. V usage is TRBV10-3 and J usage is TRBJ2-1; 10 bases align to TRBD2. DNA for the CDR3: TGTGCCATCAGTGAGACTAGCGGGGCCAATGAGCAGTTCTTC. Its translation: CAISETSGANEQFF.